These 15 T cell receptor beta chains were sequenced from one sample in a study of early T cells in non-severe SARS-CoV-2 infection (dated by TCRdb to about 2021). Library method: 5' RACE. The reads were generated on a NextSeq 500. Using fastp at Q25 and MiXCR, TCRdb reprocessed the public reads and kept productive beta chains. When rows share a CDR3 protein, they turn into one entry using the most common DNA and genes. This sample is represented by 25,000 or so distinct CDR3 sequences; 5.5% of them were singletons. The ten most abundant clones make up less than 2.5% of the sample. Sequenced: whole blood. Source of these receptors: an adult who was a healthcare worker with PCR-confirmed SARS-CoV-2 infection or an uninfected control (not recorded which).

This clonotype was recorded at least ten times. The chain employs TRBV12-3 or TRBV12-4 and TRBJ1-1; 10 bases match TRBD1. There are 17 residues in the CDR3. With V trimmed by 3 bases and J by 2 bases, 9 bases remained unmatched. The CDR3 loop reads CASSFKPGTGVNTEAFF. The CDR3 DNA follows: TGTGCCAGCAGTTTCAAACCCGGGACAGGGGTAAACACTGAAGCTTTCTTT.

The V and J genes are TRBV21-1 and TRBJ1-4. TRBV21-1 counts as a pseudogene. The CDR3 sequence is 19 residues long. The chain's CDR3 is CASSKGQAIPTITNEKLFF. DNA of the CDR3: TGTGCCAGCAGCAAAGGTCAGGCCATCCCAACGATAACTAATGAAAAACTGTTTTTT.

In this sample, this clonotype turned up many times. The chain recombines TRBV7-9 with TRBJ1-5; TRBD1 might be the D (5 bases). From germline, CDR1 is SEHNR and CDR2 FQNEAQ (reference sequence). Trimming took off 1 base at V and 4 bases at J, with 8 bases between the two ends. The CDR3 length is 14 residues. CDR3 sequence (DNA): TGTGCCAGCAGCTTAGGGGGGGTGAATCAGCCCCAGCATTTT. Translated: CASSLGGVNQPQHF.

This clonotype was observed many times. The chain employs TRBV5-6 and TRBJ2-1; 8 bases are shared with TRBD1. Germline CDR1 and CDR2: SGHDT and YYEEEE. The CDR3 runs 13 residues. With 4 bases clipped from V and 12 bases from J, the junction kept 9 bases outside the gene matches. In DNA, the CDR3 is TGTGCCAGCAGCATGGACAGGGTTGGTCGGCAGTTCTTC. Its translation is CASSMDRVGRQFF.

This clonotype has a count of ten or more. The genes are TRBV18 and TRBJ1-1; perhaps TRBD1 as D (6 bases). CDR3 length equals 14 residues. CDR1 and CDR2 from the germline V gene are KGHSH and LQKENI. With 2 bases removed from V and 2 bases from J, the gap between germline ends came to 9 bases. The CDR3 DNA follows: TGTGCCAGCTCACCAGACAGGAAAAACACTGAAGCTTTCTTT. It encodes CASSPDRKNTEAFF.

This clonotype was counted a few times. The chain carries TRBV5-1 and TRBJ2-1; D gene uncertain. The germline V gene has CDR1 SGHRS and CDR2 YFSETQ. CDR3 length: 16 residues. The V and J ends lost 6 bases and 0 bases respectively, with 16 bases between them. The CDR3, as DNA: TGCGCCAGCAATCGTGGGGATTGGGGCTCCTACAATGAGCAGTTCTTC. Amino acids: CASNRGDWGSYNEQFF.

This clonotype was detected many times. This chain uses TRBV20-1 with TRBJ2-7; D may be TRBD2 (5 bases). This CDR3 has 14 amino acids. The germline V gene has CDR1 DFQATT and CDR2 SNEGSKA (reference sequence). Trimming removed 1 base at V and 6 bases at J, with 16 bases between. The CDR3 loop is CSARVDLPAGEQYF. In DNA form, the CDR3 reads TGCAGTGCTAGAGTCGACCTACCGGCGGGCGAGCAGTACTTC.

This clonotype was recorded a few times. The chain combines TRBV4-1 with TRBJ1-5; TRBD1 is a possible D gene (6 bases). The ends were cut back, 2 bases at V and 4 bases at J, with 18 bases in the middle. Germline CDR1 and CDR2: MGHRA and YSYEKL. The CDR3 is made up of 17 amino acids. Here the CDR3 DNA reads TGCGCCAGCAGCCAATCCGGCCTAGGGGGATGGAATCAGCCCCAGCATTTT. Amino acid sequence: CASSQSGLGGWNQPQHF.

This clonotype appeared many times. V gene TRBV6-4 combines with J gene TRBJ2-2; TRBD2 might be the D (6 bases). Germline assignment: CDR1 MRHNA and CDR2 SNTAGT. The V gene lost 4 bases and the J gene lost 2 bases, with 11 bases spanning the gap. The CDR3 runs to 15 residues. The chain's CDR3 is CASSAGTLNTGELFF. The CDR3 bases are TGTGCCAGCAGTGCCGGGACTCTAAACACCGGGGAGCTGTTTTTT.

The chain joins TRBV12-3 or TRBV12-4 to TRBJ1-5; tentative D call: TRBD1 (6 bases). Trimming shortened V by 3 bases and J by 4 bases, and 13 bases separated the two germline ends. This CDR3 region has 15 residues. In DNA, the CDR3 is TGTGCCAGCAGTTTCGCAGGGGATGAGAATCAGCCCCAGCATTTT. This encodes CASSFAGDENQPQHF.

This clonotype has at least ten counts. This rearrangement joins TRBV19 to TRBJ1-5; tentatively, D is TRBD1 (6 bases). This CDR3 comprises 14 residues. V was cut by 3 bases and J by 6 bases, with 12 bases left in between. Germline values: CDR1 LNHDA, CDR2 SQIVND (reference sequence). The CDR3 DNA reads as TGTGCCAGTAGTATCGATGGGGGCGTTCAGCCCCAGCATTTT. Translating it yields CASSIDGGVQPQHF.

The CDR3, as DNA: TGTGCCAGCAGCCAGAGGGAAGAGACCCAGTACTTC. As protein: CASSQREETQYF. V is TRBV3-1 and J is TRBJ2-5, with D perhaps TRBD2 (5 bases). CDR1 and CDR2 (germline): LGHDT, YNNKEL (reference sequence). The CDR3 is 12 amino acids. Trimming cost V 3 bases and J 3 bases, with 5 bases left between them.

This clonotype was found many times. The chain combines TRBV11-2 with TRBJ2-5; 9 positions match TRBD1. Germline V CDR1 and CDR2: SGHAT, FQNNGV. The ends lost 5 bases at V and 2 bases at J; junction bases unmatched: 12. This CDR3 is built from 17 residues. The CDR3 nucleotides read TGTGCCAGCAGCCCAGAGACAGGGGGAGGCATTCAAGAGACCCAGTACTTC. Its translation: CASSPETGGGIQETQYF.

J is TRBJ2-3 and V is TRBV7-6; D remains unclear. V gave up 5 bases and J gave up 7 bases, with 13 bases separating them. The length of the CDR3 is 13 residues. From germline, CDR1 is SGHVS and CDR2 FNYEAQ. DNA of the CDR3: TGTGCCAGCAGCCCAAGAGGACGTCATACGCAGTATTTT. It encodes CASSPRGRHTQYF.

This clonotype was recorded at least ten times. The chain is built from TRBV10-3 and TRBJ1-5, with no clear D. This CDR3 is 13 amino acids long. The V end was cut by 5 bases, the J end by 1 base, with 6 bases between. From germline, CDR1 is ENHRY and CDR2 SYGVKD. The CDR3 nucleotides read TGTGCCATCAGTCAGCAGAGCAATCAGCCCCAGCATTTT. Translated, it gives CAISQQSNQPQHF.